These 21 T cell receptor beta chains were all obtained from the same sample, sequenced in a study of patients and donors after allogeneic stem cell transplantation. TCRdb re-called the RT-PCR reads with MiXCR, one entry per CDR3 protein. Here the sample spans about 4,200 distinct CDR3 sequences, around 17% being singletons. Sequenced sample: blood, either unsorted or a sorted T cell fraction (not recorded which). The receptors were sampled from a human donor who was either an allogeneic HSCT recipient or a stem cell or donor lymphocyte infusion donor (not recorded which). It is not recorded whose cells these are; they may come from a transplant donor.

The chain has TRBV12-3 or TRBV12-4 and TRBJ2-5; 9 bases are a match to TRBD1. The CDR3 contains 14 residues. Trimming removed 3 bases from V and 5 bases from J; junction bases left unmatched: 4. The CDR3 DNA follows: TGTGCCAGCAGTTTGGACAGGGGTTGGGAGACCCAGTACTTC. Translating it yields CASSLDRGWETQYF.

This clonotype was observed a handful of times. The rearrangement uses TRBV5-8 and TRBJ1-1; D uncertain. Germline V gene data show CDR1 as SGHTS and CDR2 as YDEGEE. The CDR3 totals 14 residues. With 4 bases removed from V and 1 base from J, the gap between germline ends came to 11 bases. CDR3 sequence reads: CASSKHTRNTEAFF. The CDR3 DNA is TGTGCCAGCAGCAAACACACTCGGAACACTGAAGCTTTCTTT. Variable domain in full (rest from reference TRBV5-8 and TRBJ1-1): EAGVTQSPTHLIKTRGQQATLRCSPISGHTSVYWYQQALGLGLQFLLWYDEGEERNRGNFPPRFSGRQFPNYSSELNVNALELEDSALYLCASSKHTRNTEAFFGQGTRLTVV.

The CDR3 DNA sequence: TGTGCCAGCAGCCCGGGACCTCATCGTTACGAGCAGTACTTC. Translation: CASSPGPHRYEQYF. V is TRBV5-4 and J is TRBJ2-7; D possibly uses TRBD1 or TRBD2 (5 bases each). Germline CDR1 and CDR2: SGHNT and YYREEE (reference sequence). Trimming cost V 4 bases and J 4 bases, with 15 bases left between them. The CDR3 has 14 amino acids.

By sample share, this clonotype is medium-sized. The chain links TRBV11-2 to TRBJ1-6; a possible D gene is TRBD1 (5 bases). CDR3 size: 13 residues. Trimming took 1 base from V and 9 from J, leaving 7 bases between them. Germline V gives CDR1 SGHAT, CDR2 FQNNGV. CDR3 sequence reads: CASSLVGVSPLHF. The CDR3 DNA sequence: TGTGCCAGCAGCTTAGTGGGGGTTTCACCCCTCCACTTT.

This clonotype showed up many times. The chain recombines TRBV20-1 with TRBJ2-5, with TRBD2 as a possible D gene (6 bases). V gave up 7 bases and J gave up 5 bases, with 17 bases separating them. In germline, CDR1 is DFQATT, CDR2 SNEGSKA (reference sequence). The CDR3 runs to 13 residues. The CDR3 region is CSGTIPPVETQYF. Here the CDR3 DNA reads TGCAGTGGGACTATTCCGCCAGTGGAGACCCAGTACTTC.

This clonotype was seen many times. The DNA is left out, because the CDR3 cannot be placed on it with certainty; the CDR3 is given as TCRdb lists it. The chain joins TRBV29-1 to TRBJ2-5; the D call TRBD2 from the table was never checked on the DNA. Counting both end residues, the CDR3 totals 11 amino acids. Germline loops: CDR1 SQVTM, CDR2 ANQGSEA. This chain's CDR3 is CSVAYGNALNF.

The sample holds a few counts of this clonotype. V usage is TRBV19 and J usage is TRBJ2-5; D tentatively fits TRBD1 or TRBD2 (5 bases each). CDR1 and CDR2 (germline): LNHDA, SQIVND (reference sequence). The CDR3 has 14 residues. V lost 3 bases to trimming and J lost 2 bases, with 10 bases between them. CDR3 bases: TGTGCCAGTAGTATGAGGGGCATTCAAGAGACCCAGTACTTC. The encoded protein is CASSMRGIQETQYF.

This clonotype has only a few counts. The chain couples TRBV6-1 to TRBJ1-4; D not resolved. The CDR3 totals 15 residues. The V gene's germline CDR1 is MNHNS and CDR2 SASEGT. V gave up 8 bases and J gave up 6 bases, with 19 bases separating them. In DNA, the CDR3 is TGTGCCAGCGGTGCCCGGGAGGCAGGCGATGAAAAACTGTTTTTT. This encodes CASGAREAGDEKLFF.

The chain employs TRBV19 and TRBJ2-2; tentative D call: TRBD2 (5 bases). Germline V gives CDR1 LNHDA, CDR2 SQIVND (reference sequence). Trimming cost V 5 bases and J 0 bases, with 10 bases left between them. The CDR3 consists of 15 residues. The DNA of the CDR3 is TGTGCCAGTAGTCCTCGGAGGACGAACACCGGGGAGCTGTTTTTT. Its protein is CASSPRRTNTGELFF.

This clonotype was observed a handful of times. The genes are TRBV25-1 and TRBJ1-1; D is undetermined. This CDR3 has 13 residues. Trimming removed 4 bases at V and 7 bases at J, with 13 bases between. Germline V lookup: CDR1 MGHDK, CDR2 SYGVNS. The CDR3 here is CASSVSTRFEAFF. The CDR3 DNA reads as TGTGCCAGCAGTGTGAGCACTCGATTTGAAGCTTTCTTT.

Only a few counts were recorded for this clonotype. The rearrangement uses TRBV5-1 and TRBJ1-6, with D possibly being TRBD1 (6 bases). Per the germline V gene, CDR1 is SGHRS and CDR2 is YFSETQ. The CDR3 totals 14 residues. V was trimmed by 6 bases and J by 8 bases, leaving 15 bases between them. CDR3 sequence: CASTLGQLDSPLHF. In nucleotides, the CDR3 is TGCGCCAGCACCCTCGGACAGTTGGATTCACCCCTCCACTTT.

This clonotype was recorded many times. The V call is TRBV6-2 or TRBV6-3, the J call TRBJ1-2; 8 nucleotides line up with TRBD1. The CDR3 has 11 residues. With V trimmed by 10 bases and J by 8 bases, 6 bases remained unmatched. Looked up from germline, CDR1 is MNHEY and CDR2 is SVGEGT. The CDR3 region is CAIGQGNGYTF. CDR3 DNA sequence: TGTGCCATCGGACAGGGAAACGGCTACACCTTC.

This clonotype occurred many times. CDR3 region: CASSSKGQGSSPLHF. The CDR3 nucleotides are TGTGCCAGCAGCTCAAAGGGTCAGGGAAGTTCACCCCTCCACTTT. The rearrangement joins TRBV7-6 to TRBJ1-6; tentatively, D is TRBD1 (5 bases). From germline, CDR1 is SGHVS and CDR2 FNYEAQ. The CDR3 extends over 15 amino acids. V was clipped by 4 bases and J by 9 bases, with 16 bases between them.

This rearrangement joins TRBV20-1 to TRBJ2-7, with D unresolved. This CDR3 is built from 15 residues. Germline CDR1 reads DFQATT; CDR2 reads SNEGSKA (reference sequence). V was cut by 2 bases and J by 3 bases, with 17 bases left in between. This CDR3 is CSARPWVSVDYEQYF. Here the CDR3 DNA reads TGCAGTGCTAGACCTTGGGTGAGCGTCGACTACGAGCAGTACTTC.

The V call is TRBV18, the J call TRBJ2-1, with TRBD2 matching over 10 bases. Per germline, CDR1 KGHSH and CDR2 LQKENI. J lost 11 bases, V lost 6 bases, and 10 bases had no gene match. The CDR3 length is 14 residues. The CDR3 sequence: CASSWTSGTSKQFF. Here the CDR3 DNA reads TGTGCCAGCTCCTGGACTAGCGGAACCTCAAAGCAGTTCTTC.

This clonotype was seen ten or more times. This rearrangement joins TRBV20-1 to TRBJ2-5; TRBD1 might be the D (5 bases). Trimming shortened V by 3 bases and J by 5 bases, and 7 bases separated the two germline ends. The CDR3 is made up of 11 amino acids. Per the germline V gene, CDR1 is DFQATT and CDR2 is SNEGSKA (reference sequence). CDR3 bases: TGCAGTGCTAGCCAGGGCGAGACCCAGTACTTC. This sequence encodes CSASQGETQYF.

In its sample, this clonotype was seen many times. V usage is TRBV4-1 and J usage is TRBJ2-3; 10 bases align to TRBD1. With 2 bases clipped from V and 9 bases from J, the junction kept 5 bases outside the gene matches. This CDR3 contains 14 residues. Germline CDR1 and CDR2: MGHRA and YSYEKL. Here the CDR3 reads CASSQRDRGETQYF. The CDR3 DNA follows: TGCGCCAGCAGCCAACGGGACAGGGGAGAGACGCAGTATTTT.

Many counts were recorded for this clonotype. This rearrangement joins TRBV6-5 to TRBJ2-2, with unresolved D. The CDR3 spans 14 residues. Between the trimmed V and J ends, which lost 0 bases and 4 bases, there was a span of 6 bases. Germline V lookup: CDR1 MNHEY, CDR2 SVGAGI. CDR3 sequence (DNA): TGTGCCAGCAGTTACTCTATTCTCACCGGGGAGCTGTTTTTT. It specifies CASSYSILTGELFF.

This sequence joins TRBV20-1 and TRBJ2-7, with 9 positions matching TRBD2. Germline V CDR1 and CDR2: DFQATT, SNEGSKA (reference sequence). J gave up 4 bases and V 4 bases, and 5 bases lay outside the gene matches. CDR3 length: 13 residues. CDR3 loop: CSATSGALYEQYF. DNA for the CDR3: TGCAGTGCTACTAGCGGGGCCCTATACGAGCAGTACTTC.

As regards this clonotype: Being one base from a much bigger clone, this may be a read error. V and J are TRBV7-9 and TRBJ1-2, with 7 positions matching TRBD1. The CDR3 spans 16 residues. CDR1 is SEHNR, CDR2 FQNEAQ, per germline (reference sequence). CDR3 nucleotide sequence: TGTGCCAGCAGCTTAGTCGGGACAGAGACTAACTTTGGCTACACCTTC. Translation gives CASSLVGTETNFGYTF.

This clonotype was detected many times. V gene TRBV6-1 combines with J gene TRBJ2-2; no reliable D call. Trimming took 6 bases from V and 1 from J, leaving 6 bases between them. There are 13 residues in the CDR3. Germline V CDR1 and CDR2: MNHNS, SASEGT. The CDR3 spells CASSLLNTGELFF. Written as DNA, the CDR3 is TGTGCCAGCAGCCTTCTGAACACCGGGGAGCTGTTTTTT.